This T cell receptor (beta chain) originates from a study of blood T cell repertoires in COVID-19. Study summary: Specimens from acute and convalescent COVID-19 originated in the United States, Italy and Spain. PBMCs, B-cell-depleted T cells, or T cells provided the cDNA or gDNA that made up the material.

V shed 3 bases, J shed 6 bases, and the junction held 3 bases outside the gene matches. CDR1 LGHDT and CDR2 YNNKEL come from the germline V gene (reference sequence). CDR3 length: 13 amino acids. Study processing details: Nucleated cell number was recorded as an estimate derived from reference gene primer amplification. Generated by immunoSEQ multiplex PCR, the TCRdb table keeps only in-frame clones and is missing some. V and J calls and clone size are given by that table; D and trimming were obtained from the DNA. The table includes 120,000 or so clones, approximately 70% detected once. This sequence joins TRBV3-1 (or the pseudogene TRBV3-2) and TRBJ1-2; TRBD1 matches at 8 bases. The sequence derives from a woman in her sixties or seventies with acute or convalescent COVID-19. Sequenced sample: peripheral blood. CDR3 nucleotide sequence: TGTGCCAGCAGCCAGGGGACAGGCAATGGCTACACCTTC. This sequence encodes CASSQGTGNGYTF.